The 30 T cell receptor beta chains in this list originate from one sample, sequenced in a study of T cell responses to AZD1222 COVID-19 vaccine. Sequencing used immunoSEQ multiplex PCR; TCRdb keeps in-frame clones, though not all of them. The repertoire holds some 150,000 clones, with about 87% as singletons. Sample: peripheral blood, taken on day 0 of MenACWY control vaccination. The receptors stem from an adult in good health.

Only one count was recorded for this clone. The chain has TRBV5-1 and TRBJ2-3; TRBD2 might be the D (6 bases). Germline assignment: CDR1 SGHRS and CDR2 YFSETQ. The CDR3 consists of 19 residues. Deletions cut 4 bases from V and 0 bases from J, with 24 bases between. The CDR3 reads CASSVPTSLPSASTDTQYF. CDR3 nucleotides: TGCGCCAGCAGCGTCCCAACTAGCCTTCCTTCTGCTAGCACAGATACGCAGTATTTT.

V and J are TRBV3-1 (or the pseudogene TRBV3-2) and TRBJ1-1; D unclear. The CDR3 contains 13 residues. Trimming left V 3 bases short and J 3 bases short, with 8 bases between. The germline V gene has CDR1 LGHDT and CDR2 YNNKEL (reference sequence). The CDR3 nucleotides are TGTGCCAGCAGCCAGAACCCCCACACTGAAGCTTTCTTT. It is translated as CASSQNPHTEAFF.

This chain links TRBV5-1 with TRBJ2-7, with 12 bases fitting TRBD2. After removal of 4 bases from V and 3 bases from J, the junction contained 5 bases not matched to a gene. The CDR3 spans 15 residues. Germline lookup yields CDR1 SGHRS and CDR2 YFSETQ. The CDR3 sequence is CASSTGTSGFYEQYF. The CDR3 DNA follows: TGCGCCAGCAGCACAGGGACTAGCGGGTTCTACGAGCAGTACTTC.

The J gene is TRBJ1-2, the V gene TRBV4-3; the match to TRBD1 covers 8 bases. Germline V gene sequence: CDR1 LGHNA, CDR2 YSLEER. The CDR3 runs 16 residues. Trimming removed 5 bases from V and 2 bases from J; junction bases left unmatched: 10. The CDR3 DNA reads TGCGCCAGCAGCTTCGGGTCGGGACAGGAAAACTATGGCTACACCTTC. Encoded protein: CASSFGSGQENYGYTF.

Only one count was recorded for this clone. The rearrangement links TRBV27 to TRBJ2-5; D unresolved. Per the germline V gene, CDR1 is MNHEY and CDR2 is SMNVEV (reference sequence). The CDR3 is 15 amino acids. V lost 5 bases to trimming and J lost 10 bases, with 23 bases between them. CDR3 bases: TGTGCCAGCAGTGATTCCCCGGACGCCCGGAGAGACCAGTACTTC. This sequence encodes CASSDSPDARRDQYF.

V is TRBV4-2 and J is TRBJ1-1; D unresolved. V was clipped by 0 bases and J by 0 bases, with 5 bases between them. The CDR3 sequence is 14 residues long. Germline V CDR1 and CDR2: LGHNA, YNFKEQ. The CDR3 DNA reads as TGTGCCAGCAGCCAAGATCCACTGAACACTGAAGCTTTCTTT. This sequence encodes CASSQDPLNTEAFF.

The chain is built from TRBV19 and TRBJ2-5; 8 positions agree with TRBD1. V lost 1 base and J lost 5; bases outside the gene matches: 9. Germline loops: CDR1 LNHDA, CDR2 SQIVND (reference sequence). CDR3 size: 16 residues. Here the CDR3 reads CASSIVGQGAGETQYF. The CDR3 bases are TGTGCCAGTAGTATAGTGGGGCAGGGGGCCGGTGAGACCCAGTACTTC. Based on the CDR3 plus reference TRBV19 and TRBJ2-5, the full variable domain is DGGITQSPKYLFRKEGQNVTLSCEQNLNHDAMYWYRQDPGQGLRLIYYSQIVNDFQKGDIAEGYSVSREKKESFPLTVTSAQKNPTAFYLCASSIVGQGAGETQYFGPGTRLLVL.

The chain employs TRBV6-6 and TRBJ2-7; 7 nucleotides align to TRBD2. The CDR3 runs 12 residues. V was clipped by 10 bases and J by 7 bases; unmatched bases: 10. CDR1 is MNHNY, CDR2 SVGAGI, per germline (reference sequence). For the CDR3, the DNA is TGTGCCACCTCGCCGGGGAGGGAGGAGCAGTACTTC. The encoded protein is CATSPGREEQYF.

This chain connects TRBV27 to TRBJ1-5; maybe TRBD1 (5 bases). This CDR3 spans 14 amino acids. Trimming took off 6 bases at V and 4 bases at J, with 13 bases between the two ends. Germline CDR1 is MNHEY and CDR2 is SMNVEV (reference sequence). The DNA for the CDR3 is TGTGCCAGCAGCCCCCATCGACAGAATCAGCCCCAGCATTTT. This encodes CASSPHRQNQPQHF.

This CDR3 is CASSRREGESDTQYF. In DNA, the CDR3 is TGTGCCAGCAGCCGACGGGAGGGGGAATCAGATACGCAGTATTTT. The chain couples TRBV13 to TRBJ2-3; the match to TRBD2 covers 8 bases. Germline CDR1 PRHDT, CDR2 FYEKMQ (reference sequence). The CDR3 length is 15 residues. J lost 4 bases, V lost 5 bases, and 8 bases had no gene match.

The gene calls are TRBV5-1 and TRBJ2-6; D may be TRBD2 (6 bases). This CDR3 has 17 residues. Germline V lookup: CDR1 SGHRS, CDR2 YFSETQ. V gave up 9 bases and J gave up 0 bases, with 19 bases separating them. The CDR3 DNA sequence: TGCGCCACCACCCAAGAGTGGGGGGACTCTGGGGCCAACGTCCTGACTTTC. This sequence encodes CATTQEWGDSGANVLTF.

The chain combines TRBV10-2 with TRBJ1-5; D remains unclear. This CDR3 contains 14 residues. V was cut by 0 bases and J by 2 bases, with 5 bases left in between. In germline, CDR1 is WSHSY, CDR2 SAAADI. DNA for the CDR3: TGCGCCAGCAGTGAGTCGCGGGGCAATCAGCCCCAGCATTTT. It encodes CASSESRGNQPQHF.

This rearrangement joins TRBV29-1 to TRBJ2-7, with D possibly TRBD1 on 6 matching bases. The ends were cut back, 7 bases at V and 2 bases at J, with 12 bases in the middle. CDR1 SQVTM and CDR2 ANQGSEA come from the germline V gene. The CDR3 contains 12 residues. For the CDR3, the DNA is TGCAGCGGTCGGACAGAGGCCTACGAGCAGTACTTC. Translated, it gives CSGRTEAYEQYF.

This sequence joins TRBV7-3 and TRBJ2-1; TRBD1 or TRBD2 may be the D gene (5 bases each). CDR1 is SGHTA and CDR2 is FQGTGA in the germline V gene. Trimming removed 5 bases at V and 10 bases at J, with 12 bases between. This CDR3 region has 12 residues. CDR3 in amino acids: CASSESGGEQFF. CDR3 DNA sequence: TGTGCCAGCAGCGAGAGTGGGGGAGAGCAGTTCTTC. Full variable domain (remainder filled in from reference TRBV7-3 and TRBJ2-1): GAGVSQTPSNKVTEKGKYVELRCDPISGHTALYWYRQSLGQGPEFLIYFQGTGAADDSGLPNDRFFAVRPEGSVSTLKIQRTERGDSAVYLCASSESGGEQFFGPGTRLTVL.

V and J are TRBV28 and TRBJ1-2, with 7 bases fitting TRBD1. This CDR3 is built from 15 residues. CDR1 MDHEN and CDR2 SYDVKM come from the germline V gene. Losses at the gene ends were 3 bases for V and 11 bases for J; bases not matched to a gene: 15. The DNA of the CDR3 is TGTGCCAGCAGTTTTGTTGGGACAGCCGATAGGGGGTACACCTTC. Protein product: CASSFVGTADRGYTF.

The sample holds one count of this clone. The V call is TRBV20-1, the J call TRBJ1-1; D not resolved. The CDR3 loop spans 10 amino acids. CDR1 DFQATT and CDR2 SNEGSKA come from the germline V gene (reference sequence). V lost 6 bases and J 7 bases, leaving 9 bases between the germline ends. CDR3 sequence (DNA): TGCAGTGCCACGACCCGTGAAGCTTTCTTT. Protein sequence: CSATTREAFF.

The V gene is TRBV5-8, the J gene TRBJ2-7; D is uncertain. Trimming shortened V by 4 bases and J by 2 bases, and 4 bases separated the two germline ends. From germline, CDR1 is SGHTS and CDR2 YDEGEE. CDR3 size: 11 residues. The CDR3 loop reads CASSTPYEQYF. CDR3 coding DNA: TGTGCCAGCAGCACCCCCTACGAGCAGTACTTC.

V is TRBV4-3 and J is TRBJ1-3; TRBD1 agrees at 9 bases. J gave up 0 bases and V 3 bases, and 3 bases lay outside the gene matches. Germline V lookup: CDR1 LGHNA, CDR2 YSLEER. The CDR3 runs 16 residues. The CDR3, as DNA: TGCGCCAGCAGCCACGGGACAGGGATCTCTGGAAACACCATATATTTT. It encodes CASSHGTGISGNTIYF.

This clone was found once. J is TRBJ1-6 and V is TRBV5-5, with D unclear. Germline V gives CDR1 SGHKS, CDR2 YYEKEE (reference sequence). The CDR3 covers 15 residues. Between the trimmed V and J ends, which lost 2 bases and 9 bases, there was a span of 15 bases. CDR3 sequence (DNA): TGTGCCAGCAGCTTCCAAAGAGGAGGTCTTTCACCCCTCCACTTT. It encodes CASSFQRGGLSPLHF. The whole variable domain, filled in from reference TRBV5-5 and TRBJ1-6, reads DAGVTQSPTHLIKTRGQQVTLRCSPISGHKSVSWYQQVLGQGPQFIFQYYEKEERGRGNFPDRFSARQFPNYSSELNVNALLLGDSALYLCASSFQRGGLSPLHFGNGTRLTVT.

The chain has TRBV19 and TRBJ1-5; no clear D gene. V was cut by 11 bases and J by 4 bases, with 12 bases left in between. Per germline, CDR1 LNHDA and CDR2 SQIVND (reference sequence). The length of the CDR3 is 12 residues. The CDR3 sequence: CAPVNRNQPQHF. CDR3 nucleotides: TGTGCCCCGGTAAACAGAAATCAGCCCCAGCATTTT. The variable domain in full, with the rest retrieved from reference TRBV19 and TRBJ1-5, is DGGITQSPKYLFRKEGQNVTLSCEQNLNHDAMYWYRQDPGQGLRLIYYSQIVNDFQKGDIAEGYSVSREKKESFPLTVTSAQKNPTAFYLCAPVNRNQPQHFGDGTRLSIL.

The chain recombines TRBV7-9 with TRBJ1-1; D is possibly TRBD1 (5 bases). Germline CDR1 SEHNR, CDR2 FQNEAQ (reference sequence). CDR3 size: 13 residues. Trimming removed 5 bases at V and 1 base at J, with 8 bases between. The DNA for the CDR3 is TGTGCCAGCAGCGGCCAGGGGAACACTGAAGCTTTCTTT. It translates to CASSGQGNTEAFF.

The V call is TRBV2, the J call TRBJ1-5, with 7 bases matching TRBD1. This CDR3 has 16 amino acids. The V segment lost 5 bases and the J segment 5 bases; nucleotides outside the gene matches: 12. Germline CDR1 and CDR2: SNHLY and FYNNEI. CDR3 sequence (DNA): TGTGCCAGCAGTCGGGGGACCGACAGGGCTTATCAGCCCCAGCATTTT. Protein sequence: CASSRGTDRAYQPQHF. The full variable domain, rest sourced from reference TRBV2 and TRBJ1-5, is EPEVTQTPSHQVTQMGQEVILRCVPISNHLYFYWYRQILGQKVEFLVSFYNNEISEKSEIFDDQFSVERPDGSNFTLKIRSTKLEDSAMYFCASSRGTDRAYQPQHFGDGTRLSIL.

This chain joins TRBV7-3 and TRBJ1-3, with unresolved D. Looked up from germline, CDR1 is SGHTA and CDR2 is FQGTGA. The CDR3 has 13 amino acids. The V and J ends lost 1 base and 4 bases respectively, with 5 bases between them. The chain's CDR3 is CASSLNAGNTIYF. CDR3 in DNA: TGTGCCAGCAGCTTAAATGCGGGAAACACCATATATTTT.

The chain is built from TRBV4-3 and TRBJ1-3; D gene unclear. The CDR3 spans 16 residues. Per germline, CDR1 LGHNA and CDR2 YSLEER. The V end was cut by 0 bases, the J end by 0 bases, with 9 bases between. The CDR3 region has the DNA TGCGCCAGCAGCCAAGATCCCCGGAACTCTGGAAACACCATATATTTT. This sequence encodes CASSQDPRNSGNTIYF.

The CDR3 here is CASSLDSPGDTQYF. CDR3 DNA sequence: TGTGCCAGCAGCTTAGATTCGCCCGGTGATACGCAGTATTTT. V is TRBV11-3 and J is TRBJ2-3; no firm D call. The CDR3 length is 14 residues. Germline values: CDR1 SGHNT, CDR2 YENEEA. The V end lost 0 bases, the J end lost 6 bases, and 10 bases lay between the germline ends.

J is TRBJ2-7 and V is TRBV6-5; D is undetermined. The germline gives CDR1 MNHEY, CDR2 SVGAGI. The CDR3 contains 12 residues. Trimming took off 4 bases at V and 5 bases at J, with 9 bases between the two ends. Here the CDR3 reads CASSSRTDEQYF. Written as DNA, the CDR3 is TGTGCCAGCAGTTCGAGGACGGACGAGCAGTACTTC.

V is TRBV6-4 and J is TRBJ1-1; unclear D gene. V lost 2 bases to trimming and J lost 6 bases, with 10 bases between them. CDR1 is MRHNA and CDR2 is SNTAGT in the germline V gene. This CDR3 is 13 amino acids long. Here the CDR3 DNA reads TGTGCCAGCAGTGACGGTGTACACCCTGAAGCTTTCTTT. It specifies CASSDGVHPEAFF.

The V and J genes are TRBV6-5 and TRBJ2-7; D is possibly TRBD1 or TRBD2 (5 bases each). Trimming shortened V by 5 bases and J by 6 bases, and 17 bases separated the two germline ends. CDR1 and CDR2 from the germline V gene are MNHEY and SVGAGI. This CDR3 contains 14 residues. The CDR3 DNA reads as TGTGCCAGCAGTAATACCGGGACCCCACCCGAGCAGTACTTC. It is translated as CASSNTGTPPEQYF.

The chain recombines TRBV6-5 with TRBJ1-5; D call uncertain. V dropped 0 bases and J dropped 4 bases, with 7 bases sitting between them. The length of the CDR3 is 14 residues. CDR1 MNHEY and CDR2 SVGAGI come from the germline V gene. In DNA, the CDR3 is TGTGCCAGCAGTTACTCGGGCCGGAATCAGCCCCAGCATTTT. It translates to CASSYSGRNQPQHF.

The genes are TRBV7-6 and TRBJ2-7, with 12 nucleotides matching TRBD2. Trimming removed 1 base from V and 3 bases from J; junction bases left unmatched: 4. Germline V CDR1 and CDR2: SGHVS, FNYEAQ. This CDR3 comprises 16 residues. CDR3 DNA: TGTGCCAGCAGCTTAGGGTCGACTAGCGGGGGCTACGAGCAGTACTTC. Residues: CASSLGSTSGGYEQYF.